Sequencing of this TCR beta chain was carried out in a study of blood T cells in healthy people across ages. All donors came from Russia, were Caucasian and healthy, and spanned ages about 6 to 100. This CDR3 is 14 amino acids long. The V gene lost 4 bases and the J gene lost 3 bases, with 13 bases spanning the gap. Sample-barcoded 5' priming and a J-beta primer mix drove a second PCR of roughly 7 to 11 cycles. MiXCR, applied by TCRdb to the 5' RACE reads, yields one record per CDR3 protein. The repertoire holds roughly 900,000 distinct CDR3 sequences, with less than 35% as singletons. The receptor was derived from a woman at least 80 years old in good health. The chain uses TRBV12-3 or TRBV12-4 and TRBJ2-7, with a tentative D call TRBD2 (6 bases). The sequencing sample was made of blood. The CDR3 region has the DNA TGTGCCAGCAGTTCAACCTTGGACTACTACGAGCAGTACTTC. Translated: CASSSTLDYYEQYF.